This T cell receptor (beta chain) derives from a study of Ad26.COV2.S vaccination and SARS-CoV-2 variants. The CDR3 spans 15 residues. Per the germline V gene, CDR1 is MNHNY and CDR2 is SVGAGI (reference sequence). V lost 7 bases to trimming and J lost 6 bases; unmatched junction nucleotides: 9. TCRdb's table, derived via immunoSEQ multiplex PCR, lists solely in-frame clones and lacks some. The table has 200,000 to 300,000 clones, roughly nine tenths seen once. Treatment meaning: roughly 20 received Ad26.COV2.S at low or high dose, single or two shots; a few received placebo; per-sample allocation not given. Day 63 after the first injection of vaccine or placebo was the sampling time. The study used a vaccine consisting of an Ad26 vector that expressed Wuhan-strain SARS-CoV-2 spike.

The rearrangement uses TRBV6-6 and TRBJ2-1; 10 bases match TRBD2. The sequences come from peripheral blood, collected in a trial of Ad26.COV2.S vaccine versus placebo. This clonotype originated in a person aged 18-65 years who received the Ad26.COV2.S COVID-19 vaccine or a placebo. CDR3 residues: CASNNIAGGGNEQFF. The DNA of the CDR3 is TGTGCCAGCAATAACATAGCGGGAGGAGGCAATGAGCAGTTCTTC.